Sequencing of this T cell receptor (beta chain) was carried out in a study of blood T cell repertoires in COVID-19. Study overall: T cells, B-cell-depleted T cells, or PBMCs provided the cDNA or gDNA that served as material.

Profiling relied on immunoSEQ multiplex PCR, and the TCRdb table lists in-frame clones only, not all of them. The table lists fewer than 350,000 clones, roughly 85% of them singletons, with approximately 5.7% in the top ten. Residents of 24 US areas, aged about 18 to 89 years, made up the participants. Cohorts were assigned according to the clinical history that participants reported. The sequenced material came from PBMCs or T cells enriched from blood (not recorded which). The TCR originated in a middle-aged woman who had recovered from COVID-19.

The CDR3 here is CASSLGGTGANYGYTF. CDR3 bases: TGTGCCAGCAGCTTGGGGGGGACAGGGGCTAACTATGGCTACACCTTC. This chain links TRBV5-4 with TRBJ1-2, with 10 bases identical to TRBD1. V was clipped by 0 bases and J by 0 bases; unmatched bases: 2. The CDR3 sequence is 16 residues long. Germline lookup yields CDR1 SGHNT and CDR2 YYREEE (reference sequence).